This is a list of T cell receptor beta chains from one sample in a study of CD8+CD57+ T cells in acquired aplastic anemia. MiXCR was run by TCRdb on the reads, yielding one entry per CDR3 protein. In the table there are around 200,000 distinct CDR3 sequences, roughly 57% of which are singletons. Material: sorted CD4+, CD8+, or CD8+CD57+ T cells (not recorded which) from PBMCs. The origin of the receptors is a human donor in good health. Both conserved end residues are part of each CDR3. Fields, in order: J gene, clone size, D gene, V gene, CDR3 DNA, CDR3 protein. A D gene is named only where the DNA matches it firmly. Size values are once, few and many counts, or a class for expanded clones, and some rows have none.

J: TRBJ1-1; size: NA; D: NA; V: TRBV29-1; DNA: TGCAGCGTTGAAACCCGACAGCAGAACACTGAAGCTTTCTTT; CDR3: CSVETRQQNTEAFF
J: TRBJ1-1; size: NA; D: NA; V: TRBV6-5; DNA: TGTGCCAGCAGTCGCGACAGGAGGCGGGGGACTGAAGCTTTCTTT; CDR3: CASSRDRRRGTEAFF
J: TRBJ2-7; size: few; D: TRBD1; V: TRBV7-2; DNA: TGTGCCAGCCTCAGGACAGGCGCAACCTACGAGCAGTACTTC; CDR3: CASLRTGATYEQYF
J: TRBJ1-1; size: NA; D: NA; V: TRBV2; DNA: TGTGCCAGCACCCCCGAGGGAATGGGTGAAGCTTTCTTT; CDR3: CASTPEGMGEAFF
J: TRBJ2-5; size: NA; D: TRBD2; V: TRBV24-1; DNA: TGTGCCACCAGTGATTGGACTAGCGGGAGGGGCGTAATAGAGACCCAGTACTTC; CDR3: CATSDWTSGRGVIETQYF
J: TRBJ1-6; size: NA; D: NA; V: TRBV19; DNA: TGTGCCAGTAGCGTCAGGGGCGGCAATTCACCCCTCCACTTT; CDR3: CASSVRGGNSPLHF
J: TRBJ1-2; size: NA; D: TRBD1; V: TRBV24-1; DNA: TGTGCCACCAGTGAACAGGGGAAATATGGCTACACCTTC; CDR3: CATSEQGKYGYTF
J: TRBJ1-2; size: NA; D: TRBD1; V: TRBV9; DNA: TGTGCCAGCAGCGGGCCTCGGACAGGGGGTTTTGGCTACACCTTC; CDR3: CASSGPRTGGFGYTF
J: TRBJ1-6; size: NA; D: NA; V: TRBV7-8; DNA: TGTGCCAGCAGCCCAGCGGGAGGTTGGGCACCCCTCCACTTT; CDR3: CASSPAGGWAPLHF
J: TRBJ2-7; size: NA; D: TRBD1; V: TRBV20-1; DNA: TGCAGTGCCCCTGGGGGGGGGGACAGGGGATTCTCCGAGCAGTACTTC; CDR3: CSAPGGGDRGFSEQYF
J: TRBJ2-2; size: NA; D: NA; V: TRBV20-1; DNA: TGCAGTGCTAGAGATGGGGCCGAGCTGTTTTTT; CDR3: CSARDGAELFF
J: TRBJ2-1; size: few; D: NA; V: TRBV15; DNA: TGTGCCACCAGCGGTAACAATGAGCAGTTCTTC; CDR3: CATSGNNEQFF
J: TRBJ1-2; size: NA; D: NA; V: TRBV20-1; DNA: TGCAGTGTAGCTGGCTACACCTTC; CDR3: CSVAGYTF
J: TRBJ2-5; size: NA; D: TRBD1; V: TRBV12-3/TRBV12-4; DNA: TGTGCCAGCAGTTCGGGACAGCGAAAAGAGACCCAGTACTTC; CDR3: CASSSGQRKETQYF
J: TRBJ1-6; size: many; D: NA; V: TRBV9; DNA: TGTGCCAGCAGCGTAGGAGCAGGGATTTCGGGTTCACCCCTCCACTTT; CDR3: CASSVGAGISGSPLHF
J: TRBJ2-7; size: once; D: NA; V: TRBV20-1; DNA: TGCAGTGCTAGAGTAGCCCCTTCCTACGAGCAGTACTTC; CDR3: CSARVAPSYEQYF
J: TRBJ2-7; size: NA; D: NA; V: TRBV20-1; DNA: TGCAGCCTCAACTCTATGGGGTCCTACGAGCAGTACTTC; CDR3: CSLNSMGSYEQYF
J: TRBJ1-1; size: NA; D: NA; V: TRBV10-3; DNA: TGTGCCATCCGCGGGGCACTGCCTGAAGCTTTCTTT; CDR3: CAIRGALPEAFF
J: TRBJ1-1; size: many; D: NA; V: TRBV19; DNA: TGTGCCAGTAGTATAGGAGGATTGGGAGCTTTCTTT; CDR3: CASSIGGLGAFF
J: TRBJ2-2; size: many; D: TRBD2; V: TRBV20-1; DNA: TGCAGTGCTCGGGACTACAACACCGGGGAGCTGTTTTTT; CDR3: CSARDYNTGELFF
J: TRBJ2-5; size: NA; D: TRBD2; V: TRBV12-3/TRBV12-4; DNA: TGTGCCAGCGGCCAGACTAGCGGGAGAAGCGTGACCCAGTACTTC; CDR3: CASGQTSGRSVTQYF
J: TRBJ2-1; size: once; D: NA; V: TRBV9; DNA: TGTGCCAGCAGCGTGGCGACCTACAATGAGCAGTTCTTC; CDR3: CASSVATYNEQFF
J: TRBJ2-5; size: once; D: TRBD2; V: TRBV20-1; DNA: TGCAGTGCTAGAGAAGGGGTGAGCGGGGGGGAAGAGACCCAGTACTTC; CDR3: CSAREGVSGGEETQYF
J: TRBJ1-5; size: NA; D: TRBD1; V: TRBV2; DNA: TGTGCCAGCAGCAGCTCCGGGACAGGGTATCAGCCCCAGCATTTT; CDR3: CASSSSGTGYQPQHF
J: TRBJ1-4; size: NA; D: NA; V: TRBV15; DNA: TGTGCCACCAGCAGGGAGTACAGCCAAGCCAGGGAAAAACTGTTTTTT; CDR3: CATSREYSQAREKLFF
J: TRBJ2-1; size: NA; D: NA; V: TRBV4-1; DNA: TGCGCCAGCAGCCAGGCTGCCCGAACCGGTGGCTACAATGAGCAGTTCTTC; CDR3: CASSQAARTGGYNEQFF
J: TRBJ1-1; size: NA; D: NA; V: TRBV7-9; DNA: TGTGCCAACAGCCAAGATTACGAGGGGCTTTACACTGAAGCTTTCTTT; CDR3: CANSQDYEGLYTEAFF
J: TRBJ2-3; size: few; D: NA; V: TRBV15; DNA: TGTGCCACCAGCAGAGTAGGTGATGGTACGCAGTATTTT; CDR3: CATSRVGDGTQYF
J: TRBJ1-1; size: few; D: NA; V: TRBV6-6; DNA: TGTGCCAGCATCGAGGCAGGGGACGGCACTGAAGCTTTCTTT; CDR3: CASIEAGDGTEAFF
J: TRBJ1-2; size: few; D: NA; V: TRBV19; DNA: TGTGCCAGTATTACTCGCGAGGGGCTGGGTGGCTACACCTTC; CDR3: CASITREGLGGYTF
J: TRBJ2-1; size: many; D: NA; V: TRBV19; DNA: TGTGCCAGTCTCGGCGGGGGCACCTACAATGAGCAGTTCTTC; CDR3: CASLGGGTYNEQFF
J: TRBJ2-7; size: many; D: TRBD1; V: TRBV4-3; DNA: TGCGCCAGCAGCCAAGTACGGACAGGGGGTTTCGAGCAGTACTTC; CDR3: CASSQVRTGGFEQYF
J: TRBJ2-1; size: many; D: NA; V: TRBV7-6; DNA: TGTGCCAGCAGCTTAGACACTTCCCTCTACTACAATGAGCAGTTCTTC; CDR3: CASSLDTSLYYNEQFF
J: TRBJ2-7; size: NA; D: NA; V: TRBV5-1; DNA: TGCGCCAGCAGTCGAGAGCTTGGCACCTACGAGCAGTACTTC; CDR3: CASSRELGTYEQYF
J: TRBJ1-2; size: NA; D: TRBD1; V: TRBV30; DNA: TGTGCCTGGAGTGTACAGGGGGATGGCTACACCTTC; CDR3: CAWSVQGDGYTF
J: TRBJ2-7; size: once; D: NA; V: TRBV15; DNA: TGTGCCACCAGCAGCCAAGGACCGGCGCTCGAGCAGTACTTC; CDR3: CATSSQGPALEQYF
J: TRBJ1-5; size: many; D: TRBD1; V: TRBV20-1; DNA: TGCAGTGCTAGTATTGGACAGGGGCTCAATCAGCCCCAGCATTTT; CDR3: CSASIGQGLNQPQHF
J: TRBJ2-1; size: once; D: TRBD2; V: TRBV9; DNA: TGTGCCAGCAGCGTAGAAGGCAGCGGGGGGGGTTACAATGAGCAGTTCTTC; CDR3: CASSVEGSGGGYNEQFF
J: TRBJ1-6; size: few; D: NA; V: TRBV10-3; DNA: TGTGCCATCAGTGAGAGGGGTAATTCACCCCTCCACTTT; CDR3: CAISERGNSPLHF
J: TRBJ1-6; size: many; D: NA; V: TRBV9; DNA: TGTGCCAGCAGCCTTAGTGGCAGTTGGTTGGAGCCCCTCCACTTT; CDR3: CASSLSGSWLEPLHF
J: TRBJ2-5; size: NA; D: NA; V: TRBV7-9; DNA: TGTGCCAGCAGCTTAGCGGGAGCCCCAGAGACCCAGTACTTC; CDR3: CASSLAGAPETQYF
J: TRBJ2-2; size: few; D: TRBD2; V: TRBV24-1; DNA: TGTGCCACCAGTGGGACTAGCGGGATCGGAACCGGGGAGCTGTTTTTT; CDR3: CATSGTSGIGTGELFF
J: TRBJ2-6; size: NA; D: NA; V: TRBV7-9; DNA: TGTGCCAGCAGCTCGCAGGGGTCAACCTCTGGGGCCAACGTCCTGACTTTC; CDR3: CASSSQGSTSGANVLTF
J: TRBJ2-3; size: NA; D: NA; V: TRBV24-1; DNA: TGTGCCACCAGTGAAAGACCGCGAACCAACACAGATACGCAGTATTTT; CDR3: CATSERPRTNTDTQYF
J: TRBJ1-2; size: NA; D: NA; V: TRBV2; DNA: TGTGCCAGCAGCGTTCTGACAGCCGCTAACTATGGCTACACCTTC; CDR3: CASSVLTAANYGYTF
J: TRBJ2-7; size: many; D: TRBD1; V: TRBV14; DNA: TGTGCCAGCAGCCCACTGACAGGGGGCGTGTACGAGCAGTACTTC; CDR3: CASSPLTGGVYEQYF
J: TRBJ2-7; size: NA; D: NA; V: TRBV2; DNA: TGTGCCAGCACGGGGGATTTGTCGGACAAGACCCAATTC; CDR3: CASTGDLSDKTQF
J: TRBJ1-2; size: NA; D: TRBD1; V: TRBV24-1; DNA: TGTGCCACCAGTGATACCGGACAGGGTGTGCATGGCTACACCTTC; CDR3: CATSDTGQGVHGYTF
J: TRBJ1-5; size: once; D: NA; V: TRBV7-6; DNA: TGTGCCAGCAGCTTGAATCTGGGGTTGGCTCAGCCCCAGCATTTT; CDR3: CASSLNLGLAQPQHF
J: TRBJ1-3; size: NA; D: NA; V: TRBV7-2; DNA: TGTGCCAGCAGCTTATGGGGAGCCTCTGGAAACACCATATATTTT; CDR3: CASSLWGASGNTIYF
J: TRBJ2-2; size: NA; D: TRBD2; V: TRBV6-5; DNA: TGTGCCAGCAGTTACCCCCGGGACGGGGGGTTCACCGGGGAGCTGTTTTTT; CDR3: CASSYPRDGGFTGELFF
J: TRBJ2-1; size: NA; D: NA; V: TRBV6-5; DNA: TGTGCCAGCAGTTACACCCAATGGGCGTACAATGAGCAGTTCTTC; CDR3: CASSYTQWAYNEQFF
J: TRBJ1-2; size: NA; D: NA; V: TRBV20-1; DNA: TGCAGTGCTCCCAAGACAGGTACCTATGGCTACACCTTC; CDR3: CSAPKTGTYGYTF
J: TRBJ2-1; size: NA; D: NA; V: TRBV7-2; DNA: TGTGCCAGCAGCCCAACCGGGTTCTTATACAATGAGCAGTTCTTC; CDR3: CASSPTGFLYNEQFF
J: TRBJ2-7; size: NA; D: NA; V: TRBV2; DNA: TGTACCAGCACCAAGCCGGGGGCAAACTACGAGCAGTACTTC; CDR3: CTSTKPGANYEQYF
J: TRBJ2-6; size: NA; D: NA; V: TRBV11-2; DNA: TGTGCCAGCAGCCCCTCCTCAGGGGCCAGCGTCCTGACTTTC; CDR3: CASSPSSGASVLTF
J: TRBJ1-2; size: NA; D: NA; V: TRBV7-7; DNA: TGTGCCAGCTGCCTCGGGGTCCCTCACTATGGCTACACCTTC; CDR3: CASCLGVPHYGYTF
J: TRBJ2-7; size: few; D: NA; V: TRBV20-1; DNA: TGCAGTGCCCCCGGTGGGGGAAGGGAGCCCTACGAGCAGTACTTC; CDR3: CSAPGGGREPYEQYF
J: TRBJ2-2; size: many; D: NA; V: TRBV7-9; DNA: TGTGCCAGCAACCGGGGCGGGCCCGAGGTGGGCGGGGAGCTGTTTTTT; CDR3: CASNRGGPEVGGELFF
J: TRBJ2-3; size: many; D: NA; V: TRBV9; DNA: TGTGCCAGCAGCGGCTCCCCGGAGAGGGCCATAGATACGCAGTATTTT; CDR3: CASSGSPERAIDTQYF